The 21 T cell receptor beta chains given below trace back to one sample, sequenced in a study of blood T cells in healthy people across ages. The second PCR ran roughly 6 to 11 cycles with a sample-barcoded 5' primer and J-beta primers. A single record per CDR3 protein comes from TCRdb applying MiXCR to the 5' RACE reads. This table has 920,000 or so distinct CDR3 sequences, less than 50% appearing once. Sequenced input: blood. These receptors were taken from a woman aged 55-70 years in good health.

The rearrangement links TRBV10-3 to TRBJ2-7, with no clear D. V was trimmed by 0 bases and J by 2 bases, leaving 8 bases between them. This CDR3 contains 14 residues. Germline values: CDR1 ENHRY, CDR2 SYGVKD. The CDR3 DNA follows: TGTGCCATCAGTGAGTCTTACAACACCTACGAGCAGTACTTC. Its translation: CAISESYNTYEQYF.

This clonotype was observed once. V is TRBV11-2 and J is TRBJ2-7; possibly TRBD1 for D (5 bases). V shed 2 bases and J shed 6 bases, with 11 bases lying between them. The CDR3 is 13 residues long. Germline V gene sequence: CDR1 SGHAT, CDR2 FQNNGV. The CDR3, as DNA: TGTGCCAGCAGCTTATCAGGGATAAGCGAGCAGTACTTC. This gives the protein CASSLSGISEQYF.

This chain uses TRBV29-1 with TRBJ2-7, with 9 positions matching TRBD1. Germline loops: CDR1 SQVTM, CDR2 ANQGSEA. The trim removed 0 bases at V and 4 bases at J, leaving 10 bases unmatched. The CDR3 extends over 16 amino acids. In nucleotides, the CDR3 is TGCAGCGTTGAAGATGGGGGGACAGGGCCGCTTTACGAGCAGTACTTC. Its translation: CSVEDGGTGPLYEQYF.

This clonotype was observed many times. The chain uses TRBV7-9 and TRBJ2-1; 9 bases fit TRBD2. J gave up 7 bases and V 3 bases, and 4 bases lay outside the gene matches. The CDR3 spans 14 residues. Per the germline V gene, CDR1 is SEHNR and CDR2 is FQNEAQ (reference sequence). CDR3 sequence (DNA): TGTGCCAGCAGCTTGGTTAGCGGGAGAAATGAGCAGTTCTTC. As protein: CASSLVSGRNEQFF. Together with reference TRBV7-9 and TRBJ2-1, the CDR3 gives the full variable domain: DTGVSQNPRHKITKRGQNVTFRCDPISEHNRLYWYRQTLGQGPEFLTYFQNEAQLEKSRLLSDRFSAERPKGSFSTLEIQRTEQGDSAMYLCASSLVSGRNEQFFGPGTRLTVL.

Worth noting for this clonotype: A read error may account for a junction end that differs from germline. This chain uses TRBV29-1 with TRBJ2-3, with 7 bases fitting TRBD2. The CDR3 spans 13 residues. Germline V gene lookup returns CDR1 SQVTM and CDR2 ANQGSEA. The chain's CDR3 is CSVASGNTETQYF. The CDR3 coding sequence is TGCAGCGTGGCGAGCGGGAACACAGAGACGCAGTATTTT.

V is TRBV20-1 and J is TRBJ1-5; TRBD1 might be the D (6 bases). Germline V gives CDR1 DFQATT, CDR2 SNEGSKA (reference sequence). V was clipped by 6 bases and J by 5 bases, with 23 bases between them. The CDR3 has 16 amino acids. CDR3 DNA: TGCAGTGCCCCTAAACCGACAGGCAACGCTCATCAGCCCCAGCATTTT. Translating gives CSAPKPTGNAHQPQHF.

A word on this clonotype: The junction shows a germline mismatch at one end, possibly a read error. This chain uses TRBV13 with TRBJ1-2, with D unresolved. Looked up from germline, CDR1 is PRHDT and CDR2 is FYEKMQ (reference sequence). The CDR3 runs to 16 residues. In DNA, the CDR3 is TGTGCCTGCAGCTTAGAAGTCGCAGGAACTAACTATGGCTACACCTTC. Its protein is CACSLEVAGTNYGYTF.

Worth noting for this clonotype: Being one base from a much bigger clone, this may be a read error. The chain links TRBV20-1 to TRBJ1-1; no definite D call. The germline V gene has CDR1 DFQATT and CDR2 SNEGSKA (reference sequence). This CDR3 is built from 14 residues. This chain's CDR3 is CSARPPIMNAEAFF. DNA of the CDR3: TGCAGTGCTAGACCCCCTATCATGAACGCTGAAGCTTTCTTT.

In its sample, this clonotype was seen a few times. The chain employs TRBV20-1 and TRBJ2-3, with TRBD2 matching over 8 bases. Germline-derived CDR1 and CDR2 are DFQATT and SNEGSKA (reference sequence). There are 17 residues in the CDR3. The ends lost 0 bases at V and 0 bases at J; junction bases unmatched: 8. The CDR3: CSARDRYSGASTDTQYF. The CDR3 coding sequence is TGCAGTGCTAGAGATCGGTATAGCGGGGCTAGCACAGATACGCAGTATTTT.

This chain connects TRBV20-1 to TRBJ2-3, with a weak D call TRBD2 (6 bases). V was cut by 3 bases and J by 4 bases, with 8 bases left in between. CDR1 is DFQATT and CDR2 is SNEGSKA in the germline V gene (reference sequence). The CDR3 covers 12 residues. The DNA of the CDR3 is TGCAGTGCTAGCGGGAGCGCAGATACGCAGTATTTT. This codes for CSASGSADTQYF.

The chain joins TRBV20-1 to TRBJ2-4; a possible D gene is TRBD2 (5 bases). The CDR3 has 13 residues. The germline V and J ends were trimmed by 5 bases and 7 bases, with 15 bases remaining between them. The germline gives CDR1 DFQATT, CDR2 SNEGSKA (reference sequence). The CDR3 DNA sequence: TGCAGTGCTCGGACGGCCGGCGGGAACATTCAGTACTTC. Its translation: CSARTAGGNIQYF.

CDR3 sequence reads: CSVDKGATDTQYF. DNA for the CDR3: TGCAGCGTTGACAAGGGGGCGACAGATACGCAGTATTTT. The chain carries TRBV29-1 and TRBJ2-3; 7 bases align to TRBD1. The CDR3 covers 13 residues. The junction had 3 bases not matched to a gene; V was cut back by 3 bases and J by 3 bases. Germline-derived CDR1 and CDR2 are SQVTM and ANQGSEA.

This clonotype has at least ten counts. The chain couples TRBV6-5 to TRBJ1-2; tentative D call: TRBD1 (5 bases). Germline CDR1 reads MNHEY; CDR2 reads SVGAGI. Trimming took off 0 bases at V and 4 bases at J, with 9 bases between the two ends. The CDR3 contains 14 residues. Here the CDR3 DNA reads TGTGCCAGCAGTTACTCTCCAGGGAGCTATGGCTACACCTTC. The encoded protein is CASSYSPGSYGYTF.

The V gene is TRBV5-1, the J gene TRBJ2-1; TRBD2 aligns across 9 bases. The V gene's germline CDR1 is SGHRS and CDR2 YFSETQ. Losses at the gene ends were 0 bases for V and 6 bases for J; bases not matched to a gene: 7. This CDR3 spans 16 amino acids. The CDR3 reads CASSLAGGRATNEQFF. CDR3 nucleotide sequence: TGCGCCAGCAGCTTGGCCGGCGGGAGGGCCACCAATGAGCAGTTCTTC.

This clonotype was seen a handful of times. The chain carries TRBV6-5 and TRBJ2-1; TRBD1 or TRBD2 may be the D gene (5 bases each). V was trimmed by 5 bases and J by 7 bases, leaving 12 bases between them. This CDR3 spans 13 amino acids. CDR1 and CDR2 (germline): MNHEY, SVGAGI. The CDR3 reads CASSTGTRNEQFF. The CDR3 DNA is TGTGCCAGCAGTACCGGGACCCGAAATGAGCAGTTCTTC.

This clonotype was observed a few times. Mismatch with germline at one junction end may stem from a read error. This sequence joins TRBV10-3 and TRBJ2-7; unclear D gene. Germline CDR1 and CDR2: ENHRY and SYGVKD. The CDR3 sequence is 13 residues long. CDR3 DNA sequence: TGTGCCATCAGTGAAAGGGTCTCCAACGAGCAGTACTTC. Translated, it gives CAISERVSNEQYF.

The chain joins TRBV20-1 to TRBJ2-1; D may be TRBD2 (5 bases). CDR1 DFQATT and CDR2 SNEGSKA come from the germline V gene (reference sequence). The CDR3 has 17 amino acids. V lost 0 bases and J 0 bases, leaving 15 bases between the germline ends. CDR3 DNA: TGCAGTGCTAGAGATTGGGGATCGGGGATCTCCTACAATGAGCAGTTCTTC. Residues: CSARDWGSGISYNEQFF.

The V call is TRBV6-5, the J call TRBJ2-5; 7 nucleotides align to TRBD2. Matching the DNA end better, TRBJ2-7 makes the J call doubtful. Germline V gene data show CDR1 as MNHEY and CDR2 as SVGAGI. CDR3 length: 11 residues. This CDR3 is CASRGGVEQYF. CDR3 coding DNA: TGTGCCAGCAGGGGGGGGGTCGAGCAGTACTTC.

This clonotype was picked up a small number of times. The chain has TRBV6-5 and TRBJ2-5, with TRBD2 matching over 13 bases. J was trimmed by 5 bases and V by 6 bases; bases with no gene match: 3. This CDR3 has 14 residues. CDR1 and CDR2 from the germline V gene are MNHEY and SVGAGI. CDR3: CASRSTSGRETQYF. The CDR3 nucleotides are TGTGCCAGCAGGTCGACTAGCGGGAGGGAGACCCAGTACTTC.

The gene calls are TRBV6-2 or TRBV6-3 and TRBJ2-7; 7 nucleotides align to TRBD1. The junction had 10 bases not matched to a gene; V was cut back by 6 bases and J by 5 bases. CDR3 length equals 14 residues. Germline CDR1 and CDR2: MNHEY and SVGEGT. This chain's CDR3 is CASSRKTGSDEQYF. The CDR3 DNA follows: TGTGCCAGCAGCCGAAAGACAGGGTCAGACGAGCAGTACTTC.

The chain combines TRBV7-8 with TRBJ2-1; 7 bases fit TRBD2. J lost 3 bases, V lost 1 base, and 6 bases had no gene match. Germline CDR1 is SGHVS and CDR2 is FQNEAQ. CDR3 size: 16 residues. The CDR3, as DNA: TGTGCCAGCAGCTTAGGGAGGGACTACCGCTACAATGAGCAGTTCTTC. As protein: CASSLGRDYRYNEQFF.